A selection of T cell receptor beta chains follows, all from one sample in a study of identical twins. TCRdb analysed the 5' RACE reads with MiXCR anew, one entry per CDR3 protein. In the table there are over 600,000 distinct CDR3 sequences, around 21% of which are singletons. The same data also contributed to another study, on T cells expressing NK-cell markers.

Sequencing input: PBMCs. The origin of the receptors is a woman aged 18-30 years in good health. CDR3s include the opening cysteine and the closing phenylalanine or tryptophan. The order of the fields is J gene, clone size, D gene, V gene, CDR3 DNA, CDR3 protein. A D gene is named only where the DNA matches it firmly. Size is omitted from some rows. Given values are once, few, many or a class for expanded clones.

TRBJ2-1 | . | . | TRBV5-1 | TGCGCCAGCAGCTTGGTGCCTGACTCCTACAATGAGCAGTTCTTC | CASSLVPDSYNEQFF
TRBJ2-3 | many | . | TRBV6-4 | TGTGCCATCAGTGATCTCGAGGGTCGTAGGGGACTTAGCACAGATACGCAGTATTTT | CAISDLEGRRGLSTDTQYF
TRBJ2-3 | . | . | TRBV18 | TGTGCCAGCTCACCACCTGGGTCTACATCCTACACAGATACGCAGTATTTT | CASSPPGSTSYTDTQYF
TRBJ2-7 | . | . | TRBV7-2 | TGTGCCAGCAGCTTACACACAGGGAGAAAGGACGAGCAGTACTTC | CASSLHTGRKDEQYF
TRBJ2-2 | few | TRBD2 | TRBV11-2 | TGTGCCAGCAGCTTAAGGACTAGCGGGAGTTTCCGAGGCACCGGGGAGCTGTTTTTT | CASSLRTSGSFRGTGELFF
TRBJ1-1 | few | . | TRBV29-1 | TGCAGCGGCCTAGGGGATCGAGCTTTCTTT | CSGLGDRAFF
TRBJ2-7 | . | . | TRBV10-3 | TGTGCCATCAGTGAAAATCGGTACGAGCAGTACTTC | CAISENRYEQYF
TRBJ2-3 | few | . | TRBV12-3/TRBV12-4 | TGTGCCAGCAGTTCCAAAAATACAGATACGCAGTATTTT | CASSSKNTDTQYF
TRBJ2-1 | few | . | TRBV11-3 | TGTGCCAGCAGCTTGGAAGCAACCGACAGAGAGCAGTTCTTC | CASSLEATDREQFF
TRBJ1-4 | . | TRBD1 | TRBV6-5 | TGTGCCAGCAGTTCGGTACAGGGGAACGAAAAACTGTTTTTT | CASSSVQGNEKLFF
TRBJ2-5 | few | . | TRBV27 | TGTGCCAGCGGCTGGGGATACCAAGAGACCCAGTACTTC | CASGWGYQETQYF
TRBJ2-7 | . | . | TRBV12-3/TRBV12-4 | TGTGCCAGCGGGAAGTGGGACTCCTACGAGCAGTACTTC | CASGKWDSYEQYF
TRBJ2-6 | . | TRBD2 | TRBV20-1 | TGCAGTGCTAGAGCGGGGGGGCCAGGGGCCAACGTCCTGACTTTC | CSARAGGPGANVLTF
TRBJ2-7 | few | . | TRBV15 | TGTGCCACCAGCAGAGCTTGGACTGGTGTCTACGAGCAGTACTTC | CATSRAWTGVYEQYF
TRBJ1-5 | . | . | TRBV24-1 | TGTGCCACCAGTGGTAACGTCGACGGTCAGCCCCAGCATTTT | CATSGNVDGQPQHF
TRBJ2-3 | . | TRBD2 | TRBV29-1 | TGCGGAACCGGGGCGGGGGTCACAGATACGCAGTATTTT | CGTGAGVTDTQYF
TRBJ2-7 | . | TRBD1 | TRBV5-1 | TGCGCCAGCAGCTTCGAGGGGGCCCTTTACGAGCAGTACTTC | CASSFEGALYEQYF
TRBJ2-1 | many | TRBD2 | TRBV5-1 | TGCGCCAGCAGCTTGGGGACGGGAGGTTCCCTAAGCTCCTACAATGAGCAGTTCTTC | CASSLGTGGSLSSYNEQFF
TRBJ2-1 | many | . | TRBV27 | TGTGCCAGCACTCCCCCAGGGGCAGGGTCGGTGGATGAGCAGTTCTTC | CASTPPGAGSVDEQFF
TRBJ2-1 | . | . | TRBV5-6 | TGTGCCAGCAGCATTAACCGGGAATGGCAGTTCTTC | CASSINREWQFF
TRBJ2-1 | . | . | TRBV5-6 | TGTGCCAGCAGCTTGGGCCCGCCCGGTGAGCAGTTCTTC | CASSLGPPGEQFF
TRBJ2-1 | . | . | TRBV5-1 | TGCGCCAGCAGCTTCGCAGTTAGCGTAGACAATGAGCAGTTCTTC | CASSFAVSVDNEQFF
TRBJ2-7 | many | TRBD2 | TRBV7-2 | TGTGCCAGCAGCTTAGGTCCGGGAGGGGTTAACGAGCAGTACTTC | CASSLGPGGVNEQYF
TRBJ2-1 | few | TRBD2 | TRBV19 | TGTGCCAGTAGTCAATCTCCCCTAGCGGGATCACTATCGTCCTACAATGAGCAGTTCTTC | CASSQSPLAGSLSSYNEQFF
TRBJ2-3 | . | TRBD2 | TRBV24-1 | TGTGCCACCAGTGATCCGGCGGGAGCGGCAGATACGCAGTATTTT | CATSDPAGAADTQYF
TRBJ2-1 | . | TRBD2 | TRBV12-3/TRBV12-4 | TGTGCCAGCACTTCAACGAGCGGGAGGGCCACGAATGAGCAGTTCTTC | CASTSTSGRATNEQFF
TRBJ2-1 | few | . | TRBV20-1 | TGCAGTGCTAGTATGACTTTGAATGAGCAGTTCTTC | CSASMTLNEQFF
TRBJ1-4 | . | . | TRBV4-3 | TGCGCCAGCAGCCAGCAGCGGGGAAGAACCGAAAAACTGTTTTTT | CASSQQRGRTEKLFF
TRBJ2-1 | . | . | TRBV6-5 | TGTGCCAGCAGTTACCAGGGGGGGGGGCAAAGGTTCTTC | CASSYQGGGQRFF